Listed below are T cell receptor beta chains from one sample, sequenced in a study of shared T cell receptors in the human thymus. Clones were sequenced by immunoSEQ multiplex PCR, and TCRdb holds only the in-frame ones, with some missing. Of 450,000 to 650,000 clones detected, 78% appear once; the ten largest clones hold more than 0.01%. The same specimen was also included in a second study, on human thymus T cells.

The sequencing sample was made of thymocytes. Source of these receptors: a boy under three years old with a congenital heart defect. The CDR3 runs from the conserved cysteine through the conserved F or W. Fields, in order: V gene, clone size, D gene, J gene, CDR3 DNA, CDR3 protein. The D gene is left open where the match is weak. Expanded clones are given a class, and other clones once, few, many or no size at all.

TRBV19	once	TRBD2	TRBJ2-1	TGTGCCAGTAGTTGGGCTAGCGGCTACTACAATGAGCAGTTCTTC	CASSWASGYYNEQFF
TRBV14	.	.	TRBJ1-5	TGTGCCAGCAGTCCTACCCGGACTCTTACCGATCAGCCCCAGCATTTT	CASSPTRTLTDQPQHF
TRBV5-6	.	TRBD1	TRBJ2-2	TGTGCCAGCAGCTGGGGGCGGACAGGGGGAACCGGGGAGCTGTTTTTT	CASSWGRTGGTGELFF
TRBV27	.	TRBD2	TRBJ2-1	TGTGCCAGCAGTTTACCTAGCGGGGCCAATGAGCAGTTCTTC	CASSLPSGANEQFF
TRBV18	.	.	TRBJ1-2	TGTGCCAGCTCACCACGTGGCGGTGGCTACACCTTC	CASSPRGGGYTF
TRBV19	.	.	TRBJ1-2	TGTGCCAGTAGTATAGATCATCCAGGGGCCCGCTATGGCTACACCTTC	CASSIDHPGARYGYTF
TRBV4-3	.	.	TRBJ2-1	TGCGCCAGCAGCCAAGATATTATGGAGGATGAGCAGTTCTTC	CASSQDIMEDEQFF
TRBV25-1	.	TRBD1	TRBJ1-1	TGTGCCAGCAGTTCCCCGGGACAGGGGGGGGCTGAAGCTTTCTTT	CASSSPGQGGAEAFF
TRBV21-1	.	.	TRBJ2-7	TGTGCCAGCAGCAGGTTAGACAGGGGTGACTACGAGCAGTACTTC	CASSRLDRGDYEQYF
TRBV6-1	.	.	TRBJ2-7	TGTGCCAGCAGGGAGGGGACTTTTGCCTACGAGCAGTACTTC	CASREGTFAYEQYF
TRBV7-8	.	TRBD1	TRBJ1-4	TGTGCCAGCAGACCCGGACAGGGTGTGGTCCAGAATGGTGAAAAACTGTTTTTT	CASRPGQGVVQNGEKLFF
TRBV19	few	.	TRBJ1-1	TGTGCCAGTACCCTGGGCAGGGGAGCGAACACTGAAGCTTTCTTT	CASTLGRGANTEAFF
TRBV5-7	.	TRBD1	TRBJ2-7	TGTGCCAGCAGCTTGGGGGACAGGGTCTACGAGCAGTACTTC	CASSLGDRVYEQYF
TRBV13	.	TRBD2	TRBJ2-7	TGTGCCAGCAGCTTACCGGGGGGGACATCTAACGAGCAGTACTTC	CASSLPGGTSNEQYF
TRBV6-5	.	.	TRBJ2-5	TGTGCCAGCAGTTACCAGGGAACGACCCAGTACTTC	CASSYQGTTQYF
TRBV27	.	TRBD2	TRBJ2-7	TGTGCCAGCAGTTCTAAGGCGGGAGGGCCCTACGAGCAGTACTTC	CASSSKAGGPYEQYF
TRBV4-2	.	.	TRBJ1-5	TGTGCCAGCAGCCAAGATTCCAGGAACAAAGCGGTCAATCAGCCCCAGCATTTT	CASSQDSRNKAVNQPQHF